The 27 T cell receptor beta chains in this list originate from one sample, sequenced in a study of blood T cell repertoires in COVID-19. TCRdb keeps only in-frame clones here, not all; method: immunoSEQ multiplex PCR. The data contain approximately 150,000 clones, about 86% of them singletons. Sequencing was carried out using peripheral blood. These receptors all come from an older man with acute or convalescent COVID-19.

CDR3 DNA sequence: TGTGCCAGCAGCCAAGGTCGTAGCGGGAGAAGATACAATGAGCAGTTCTTC. This encodes CASSQGRSGRRYNEQFF. The rearrangement joins TRBV4-2 to TRBJ2-1; TRBD2 matches 9 bases. Germline V lookup: CDR1 LGHNA, CDR2 YNFKEQ. V gave up 1 base and J gave up 4 bases; unmatched junction bases: 8. The CDR3 extends over 17 amino acids.

This chain connects TRBV2 to TRBJ1-2; a possible D gene is TRBD1 (5 bases). Germline V gene lookup returns CDR1 SNHLY and CDR2 FYNNEI. The CDR3 spans 13 residues. Between the trimmed V and J ends, which lost 7 bases and 1 base, there was a span of 10 bases. This CDR3 is CASKGLDNYGYTF. CDR3 sequence (DNA): TGTGCCAGCAAGGGGCTGGATAACTATGGCTACACCTTC.

V and J are TRBV28 and TRBJ1-5, with 7 bases aligning to TRBD1. Germline V CDR1 and CDR2: MDHEN, SYDVKM. This CDR3 has 15 amino acids. V shed 2 bases, J shed 3 bases, and the junction held 4 bases outside the gene matches. CDR3 DNA sequence: TGTGCCAGCAGTTTAATAGGACAGGTCAATCAGCCCCAGCATTTT. Residues: CASSLIGQVNQPQHF.

This rearrangement joins TRBV11-3 to TRBJ2-4; 8 nucleotides align to TRBD1. Trimming cost V 5 bases and J 5 bases; bases outside gene matches: 2. The V gene's germline CDR1 is SGHNT and CDR2 YENEEA. The CDR3 has 13 residues. This CDR3 is CASSTGQENIQYF. The CDR3 nucleotides read TGTGCCAGCAGCACGGGACAGGAAAACATTCAGTACTTC.

The gene calls are TRBV6-5 and TRBJ2-6; D unresolved. V was trimmed by 6 bases and J by 0 bases, leaving 9 bases between them. The CDR3 totals 15 residues. Germline values: CDR1 MNHEY, CDR2 SVGAGI. In DNA form, the CDR3 reads TGTGCCAGCAGAAATTCCCTCTCTGGGGCCAACGTCCTGACTTTC. Protein product: CASRNSLSGANVLTF.

This clone has just a few counts. This chain connects TRBV18 to TRBJ2-1, with D possibly being TRBD1 (6 bases). The CDR3 is 15 residues long. Germline values: CDR1 KGHSH, CDR2 LQKENI. With 0 bases removed from V and 5 bases from J, the gap between germline ends came to 11 bases. The CDR3 sequence is CASSPPTGGDNEQFF. The CDR3 nucleotides read TGTGCCAGCTCACCACCGACAGGAGGTGACAATGAGCAGTTCTTC.

The chain is built from TRBV20-1 and TRBJ2-7; the match to TRBD2 covers 11 bases. After removal of 3 bases from V and 3 bases from J, the junction contained 7 bases not matched to a gene. The CDR3 runs to 15 residues. CDR1 DFQATT and CDR2 SNEGSKA come from the germline V gene (reference sequence). The CDR3 reads CSASGLAGGLYEQYF. The CDR3, as DNA: TGCAGTGCTAGTGGGCTAGCGGGAGGACTCTACGAGCAGTACTTC.

This clone was found once. V gene TRBV14 combines with J gene TRBJ2-1; 14 bases agree with TRBD2. V was pared by 4 bases and J by 0 bases, with 5 bases of the junction left unmatched. CDR1 and CDR2 (germline): SGHDN, FVKESK. The CDR3 covers 18 residues. The CDR3 here is CASSLGLAGGSSYNEQFF. CDR3 nucleotides: TGTGCCAGCAGCCTCGGACTAGCGGGAGGCAGCTCCTACAATGAGCAGTTCTTC. The full variable domain, rest sourced from reference TRBV14 and TRBJ2-1, is EAGVTQFPSHSVIEKGQTVTLRCDPISGHDNLYWYRRVMGKEIKFLLHFVKESKQDESGMPNNRFLAERTGGTYSTLKVQPAELEDSGVYFCASSLGLAGGSSYNEQFFGPGTRLTVL.

This rearrangement joins TRBV9 to TRBJ2-7; 9 positions match TRBD1. In germline, CDR1 is SGDLS, CDR2 YYNGEE. This CDR3 region has 14 residues. The trim removed 4 bases at V and 5 bases at J, leaving 7 bases unmatched. In DNA, the CDR3 is TGTGCCAGCAGCCCAGGACAGGGGCTCAACGAGCAGTACTTC. Translation gives CASSPGQGLNEQYF.

This clone was counted only a few times. The V call is TRBV9, the J call TRBJ2-1, with D possibly matching TRBD2 (5 bases). V was pared by 2 bases and J by 0 bases, with 12 bases between. CDR1 is SGDLS and CDR2 is YYNGEE in the germline V gene. This CDR3 spans 16 amino acids. This CDR3 reads CASSVSGQSSYNEQFF. DNA of the CDR3: TGTGCCAGCAGCGTGAGCGGCCAGAGCTCCTACAATGAGCAGTTCTTC.

The chain employs TRBV6-4 and TRBJ1-5; TRBD1 matches at 7 bases. The CDR3 sequence is 13 residues long. The V gene end was trimmed by 6 bases and the J gene end by 7 bases; junction bases not matched to a gene: 6. Germline values: CDR1 MRHNA, CDR2 SNTAGT. For the CDR3, the DNA is TGTGCCAGCAGCGCGACAGGGAACCAGCCCCAGCATTTT. Protein: CASSATGNQPQHF.

The V and J genes are TRBV5-5 and TRBJ2-3, with 8 bases identical to TRBD2. CDR3 length: 16 amino acids. V shed 4 bases and J 1 base; nucleotides not matched to a gene: 8. Germline CDR1 and CDR2: SGHKS and YYEKEE (reference sequence). The CDR3 loop is CASSPGGGGRTDTQYF. CDR3 nucleotide sequence: TGTGCCAGCAGCCCGGGAGGGGGAGGGCGCACAGATACGCAGTATTTT.

The V gene is TRBV10-3, the J gene TRBJ2-7; no reliable D call. Between the trimmed V and J ends, which lost 2 bases and 4 bases, there was a span of 6 bases. Germline V CDR1 and CDR2: ENHRY, SYGVKD. The CDR3 is made up of 12 amino acids. This CDR3 is CAISEGLYEQYF. The CDR3 region has the DNA TGTGCCATCAGTGAGGGCTTGTACGAGCAGTACTTC.

This clone was seen more than once but under ten times. V is TRBV4-1 and J is TRBJ1-6; maybe TRBD1 (6 bases). Trimming took 1 base from V and 5 from J, leaving 21 bases between them. This CDR3 spans 19 amino acids. CDR1 is MGHRA and CDR2 is YSYEKL in the germline V gene. The CDR3 spells CASSQAAGPRGGDNSPLHF. The CDR3 nucleotides are TGCGCCAGCAGCCAAGCGGCGGGCCCGCGGGGGGGCGATAATTCACCCCTCCACTTT.

V and J are TRBV27 and TRBJ1-1; tentative D call: TRBD1 (5 bases). V lost 5 bases and J 5 bases, leaving 18 bases between the germline ends. This CDR3 region has 15 residues. In germline, CDR1 is MNHEY, CDR2 SMNVEV (reference sequence). The CDR3 DNA is TGTGCCAGCAGTCGCGGGACCCAGGGTTGGACTGAAGCTTTCTTT. Amino acids: CASSRGTQGWTEAFF.

The table lists this clone with a few counts. The chain combines TRBV28 with TRBJ1-5, with TRBD1 matching 9 bases. Trimming took 9 bases from V and 0 from J; bases not matched to a gene: 9. In germline, CDR1 is MDHEN, CDR2 SYDVKM. This CDR3 comprises 16 residues. For the CDR3, the DNA is TGTGCCAGTCAGACAGGGGGTTCTTATAGCAATCAGCCCCAGCATTTT. It is translated as CASQTGGSYSNQPQHF.

This clone came up once. CDR3 in DNA: TGTGCCAGCAGTTACTCGACGCGGGGGGCGAGTGAAAAACTGTTTTTT. Translated: CASSYSTRGASEKLFF. This rearrangement joins TRBV6-5 to TRBJ1-4; tentatively, D is TRBD1 (6 bases). V was trimmed by 0 bases and J by 7 bases, leaving 15 bases between them. The CDR3 has 16 residues. Germline V gives CDR1 MNHEY, CDR2 SVGAGI.

The V gene is TRBV5-1, the J gene TRBJ1-5; a weak D match, TRBD1 (6 bases). From germline, CDR1 is SGHRS and CDR2 YFSETQ. This CDR3 is 14 amino acids long. Deletions cut 4 bases from V and 4 bases from J, with 12 bases between. CDR3 in amino acids: CASSPGTLNQPQHF. CDR3 in DNA: TGCGCCAGCAGCCCCGGGACACTTAATCAGCCCCAGCATTTT. Full variable domain (remainder filled in from reference TRBV5-1 and TRBJ1-5): KAGVTQTPRYLIKTRGQQVTLSCSPISGHRSVSWYQQTPGQGLQFLFEYFSETQRNKGNFPGRFSGRQFSNSRSEMNVSTLELGDSALYLCASSPGTLNQPQHFGDGTRLSIL.

V usage is TRBV6-5 and J usage is TRBJ2-1, with TRBD2 identical over 10 bases. V shed 11 bases and J 7 bases; nucleotides not matched to a gene: 11. This CDR3 spans 14 amino acids. Germline assignment: CDR1 MNHEY and CDR2 SVGAGI. The CDR3 region is CASSSLAGVNEQFF. DNA of the CDR3: TGTGCCTCGTCCTCCCTAGCGGGAGTAAATGAGCAGTTCTTC.

The chain links TRBV6-1 to TRBJ2-1; the match to TRBD2 covers 7 bases. Germline V gives CDR1 MNHNS, CDR2 SASEGT. The trim removed 3 bases at V and 0 bases at J, leaving 11 bases unmatched. CDR3 size: 18 residues. In DNA, the CDR3 is TGTGCCAGCAGTGAGACCCCTACTAGCGCCAGCTCCTACAATGAGCAGTTCTTC. Translating gives CASSETPTSASSYNEQFF.

The rearrangement uses TRBV6-6 and TRBJ2-2, with TRBD1 matching over 7 bases. The CDR3 is 16 residues long. CDR1 and CDR2 (germline): MNHNY, SVGAGI (reference sequence). V trimming: 6 bases; J trimming: 0 bases; junction bases outside the gene matches: 7. The CDR3 reads CASSERQGANTGELFF. DNA of the CDR3: TGTGCCAGCAGCGAGAGACAGGGAGCGAACACCGGGGAGCTGTTTTTT.

The CDR3: CASSVLAGILAKNIQYF. The CDR3 nucleotides read TGTGCCAGCAGTGTCCTAGCGGGCATCCTAGCCAAAAACATTCAGTACTTC. V and J are TRBV2 and TRBJ2-4, with 8 bases lining up with TRBD2. The V gene's germline CDR1 is SNHLY and CDR2 FYNNEI. Unmatched junction bases numbered 8, after V lost 4 bases and J lost 0 bases. The CDR3 totals 17 residues.

This chain joins TRBV9 and TRBJ2-1; 8 bases fit TRBD2. After removal of 0 bases from V and 1 base from J, the junction contained 6 bases not matched to a gene. The CDR3 extends over 17 amino acids. Per the germline V gene, CDR1 is SGDLS and CDR2 is YYNGEE. The CDR3 protein is CASSVELAVLSYNEQFF. The CDR3 coding sequence is TGTGCCAGCAGCGTAGAACTAGCGGTCCTATCCTACAATGAGCAGTTCTTC.

The chain joins TRBV28 to TRBJ2-2, with 9 bases fitting TRBD1. Germline CDR1 reads MDHEN; CDR2 reads SYDVKM. Trimming at V came to 6 bases and at J to 4 bases, leaving 9 bases not matched to a gene. The CDR3 spans 16 residues. The CDR3 sequence: CASRKQGAGATGELFF. CDR3 in DNA: TGTGCCAGCAGAAAACAGGGGGCGGGGGCCACCGGGGAGCTGTTTTTT.

This chain links TRBV19 with TRBJ2-3, with D possibly matching TRBD1 (6 bases). CDR1 LNHDA and CDR2 SQIVND come from the germline V gene (reference sequence). Between the trimmed V and J ends, which lost 7 bases and 3 bases, there was a span of 14 bases. This CDR3 is built from 14 residues. CDR3 DNA: TGTGCCAGTATGGGCAGGGACACGACAGATACGCAGTATTTT. It codes for CASMGRDTTDTQYF.

The CDR3 is CASSQAPITYTGELFF. The CDR3 DNA sequence: TGCGCCAGCAGCCAAGCGCCGATTACTTACACCGGGGAGCTGTTTTTT. J is TRBJ2-2 and V is TRBV4-1, with D hard to call. The V end was cut by 1 base, the J end by 3 bases, with 12 bases between. The CDR3 runs to 16 residues. CDR1 MGHRA and CDR2 YSYEKL come from the germline V gene.

This clone was counted a few times. This chain uses TRBV7-9 with TRBJ1-6, with D perhaps TRBD1 (6 bases). V was trimmed by 4 bases and J by 6 bases, leaving 10 bases between them. The CDR3 extends over 14 amino acids. CDR1 is SEHNR, CDR2 FQNEAQ, per germline (reference sequence). The CDR3 region is CASSYGQPNSPLHF. DNA of the CDR3: TGTGCCAGCAGCTACGGACAGCCTAATTCACCCCTCCACTTT. Using reference TRBV7-9 and TRBJ1-6 for the parts outside the CDR3, the full variable domain is DTGVSQNPRHKITKRGQNVTFRCDPISEHNRLYWYRQTLGQGPEFLTYFQNEAQLEKSRLLSDRFSAERPKGSFSTLEIQRTEQGDSAMYLCASSYGQPNSPLHFGNGTRLTVT.